This TCR beta chain was sequenced during a study of blood T cell repertoires in COVID-19. Study information: COVID-19 samples, acute and convalescent, were from the United States, Italy and Spain. Sources were T cells, B-cell-depleted T cells, or PBMCs; the material itself was cDNA or gDNA.

Assay: immunoSEQ multiplex PCR; the TCRdb copy retains only in-frame clones and omits some. Of some 220,000 clones in the sample, approximately 84% were seen once. The TCR comes from a woman in her fifties or sixties with acute or convalescent COVID-19. Source material: peripheral blood.

CDR3 amino acids: CASSPGTSGNNEQFF. CDR3 nucleotide sequence: TGTGCCAGCAGTCCCGGGACTAGCGGTAACAATGAGCAGTTCTTC. J is TRBJ2-1 and V is TRBV5-4, with 11 bases lining up with TRBD2. This CDR3 spans 15 amino acids. With 5 bases clipped from V and 5 bases from J, the junction kept 6 bases outside the gene matches. Germline lookup yields CDR1 SGHNT and CDR2 YYREEE (reference sequence).